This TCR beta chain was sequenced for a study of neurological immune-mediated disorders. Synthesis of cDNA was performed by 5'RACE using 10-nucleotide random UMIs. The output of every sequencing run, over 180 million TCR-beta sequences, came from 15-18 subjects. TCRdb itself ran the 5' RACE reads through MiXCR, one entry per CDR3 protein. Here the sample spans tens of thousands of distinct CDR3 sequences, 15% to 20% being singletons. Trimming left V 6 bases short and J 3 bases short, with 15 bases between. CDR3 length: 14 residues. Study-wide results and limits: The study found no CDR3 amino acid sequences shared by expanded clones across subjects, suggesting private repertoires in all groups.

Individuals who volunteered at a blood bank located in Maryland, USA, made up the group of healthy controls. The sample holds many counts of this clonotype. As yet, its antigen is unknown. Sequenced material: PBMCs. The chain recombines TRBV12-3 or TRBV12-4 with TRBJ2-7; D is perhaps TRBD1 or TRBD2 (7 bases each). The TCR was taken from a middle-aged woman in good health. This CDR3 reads CASSRQGGGYEQYF. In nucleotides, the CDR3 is TGTGCCAGCAGCCGTCAGGGGGGGGGCTACGAGCAGTACTTC.